The rows below give T cell receptor beta chains drawn from one sample of a study of OX40 agonist ivuxolimab in advanced cancers. Here immunoSEQ multiplex PCR was the method, and the copy in TCRdb shows in-frame clones only, minus some. The repertoire holds under 25,000 clones, with 83% as singletons. Sample: CD4+ or CD8+ T cells sorted from blood, taken in a trial of the OX40 agonist ivuxolimab. These receptors originate from an adult with an advanced solid tumor such as melanoma, head and neck, liver or kidney cancer. Both conserved end residues are part of each CDR3. D genes are given only for firm matches. The size entry is marked missing in some rows and otherwise reads once, few, many or a size class.

>few|-|TRBJ1-1|TRBV4-1
TGCGCCAGCAGCCAGTTGGGAAGATCAATGAACACTGAAGCTTTCTTT
CASSQLGRSMNTEAFF
>-|-|TRBJ2-7|TRBV27
TGTGCCAGCAGTTTAGGCGCCCTTGGCTCCTACGAGCAGTACTTC
CASSLGALGSYEQYF
>-|-|TRBJ2-2|TRBV7-6
TGTGCCAGCAGCCCCCACGGGGTCACCGGGGAGCTGTTTTTT
CASSPHGVTGELFF
>-|-|TRBJ1-5|TRBV5-1
TGCGCCAGCAGCCTGGACAGCCCACCTAGGCCCCAGCATTTT
CASSLDSPPRPQHF
>-|-|TRBJ1-1|TRBV6-5
TGTGCCAGCAGTTACCTATCAGCTCTAGGTAACACTGAAGCTTTCTTT
CASSYLSALGNTEAFF
>-|-|TRBJ1-5|TRBV4-1
TGCGCCAGCAGCCAAGGGGGGCGGCCCCAGCATTTT
CASSQGGRPQHF
>-|-|TRBJ2-1|TRBV6-5
TGTGCCAGCACAGACCGGACCCGGCTGGATGAGCAGTTCTTC
CASTDRTRLDEQFF
>-|TRBD1|TRBJ1-5|TRBV4-2
TGTGCCAGCAGCCAAGAGGGGACAGGGGCTCAGCCCCAGCATTTT
CASSQEGTGAQPQHF
>-|TRBD2|TRBJ2-7|TRBV30
TGTGCCTGGAGTGACGGGGGGGACTCCTACGAGCAGTACTTC
CAWSDGGDSYEQYF
>few|TRBD1|TRBJ1-6|TRBV18
TGTGCCAGCTCACTCCCGACAGGGGATAATTCACCCCTCCACTTT
CASSLPTGDNSPLHF
>-|-|TRBJ1-2|TRBV19
TGTGCCAGTAGTGACTATGCGAGGTATGGCTACACCTTC
CASSDYARYGYTF
>-|-|TRBJ1-1|TRBV9
TGTGCCAGCAGCGTAGGTGGGTACCCTGAAGCTTTCTTT
CASSVGGYPEAFF
>-|-|TRBJ1-1|TRBV5-6
TGTGCCAGCAGCTTGCGTGTACGGGGCGGCACTGAAGCTTTCTTT
CASSLRVRGGTEAFF
>-|TRBD2|TRBJ2-3|TRBV7-3
TGTGCCAGCAGCGGAAATCGGGGGGGCCCCGATACGCAGTATTTT
CASSGNRGGPDTQYF
>-|-|TRBJ2-3|TRBV5-4
TGTGCCAGCAGCCAAGTCGGTATCACAGATACGCAGTATTTT
CASSQVGITDTQYF
>-|-|TRBJ1-4|TRBV27
TGTGCCAGCAGCCTCTCCCTCGACCTTAATGAAAAACTGTTTTTT
CASSLSLDLNEKLFF
>-|-|TRBJ1-5|TRBV28
TGTGCCAGCAGGCCCGGGGGGAGGGGGAGGAATCAGCCCCAGCATTTT
CASRPGGRGRNQPQHF
>-|-|TRBJ2-1|TRBV6-1
TGTGCCAGCAGTGAAGACGCCTACCCCAATGAGCAGTTCTTC
CASSEDAYPNEQFF
>-|-|TRBJ2-2|TRBV6-4
TGTGCCAGCAGTGACTCGGACACCGGGGAGCTGTTTTTT
CASSDSDTGELFF
>-|-|TRBJ1-1|TRBV7-6
TGTGCCAGCAGCTTGGGGGGTTTAGGGTCCACTGAAGCTTTCTTT
CASSLGGLGSTEAFF
>-|TRBD1|TRBJ2-1|TRBV14
TGTGCCAGCAGCCAAGCTAGGTGGACAGGGGGTTACAATGAGCAGTTCTTC
CASSQARWTGGYNEQFF
>-|-|TRBJ1-3|TRBV4-1
TGCGCCAGCAGCCAAGATGGAGTGGACCACTCTGGAAACACCATATATTTT
CASSQDGVDHSGNTIYF
>-|TRBD2|TRBJ2-3|TRBV7-6
TGTGCCAGCAGCGACGGACTAGCGGGGGGAACAGATACGCAGTATTTT
CASSDGLAGGTDTQYF
>-|-|TRBJ2-7|TRBV27
TGTGCCAGCAGTGGAGGATCGGGCGAGCAGTACTTC
CASSGGSGEQYF
>-|TRBD2|TRBJ2-1|TRBV4-1
TGCGCCAGCAGCCACATGGGGACTAGCGGTGGGGGGGAGCAGTTCTTC
CASSHMGTSGGGEQFF
>-|-|TRBJ1-1|TRBV9
TGTGCCAGCAGCGTAGGGTTTGCTGACACTGAAGCTTTCTTT
CASSVGFADTEAFF
>-|TRBD2|TRBJ2-1|TRBV5-6
TGTGCCAGCAGCCCGGGGGGACTAGGCAATGAGCAGTTCTTC
CASSPGGLGNEQFF
>-|-|TRBJ2-2|TRBV7-9
TGTGCCAGCAGCTCTCGCCCGACAGGCCGGAGTCGGACCGGGGAGCTGTTTTTT
CASSSRPTGRSRTGELFF
>-|-|TRBJ2-7|TRBV9
TGTGCCAGCTTAGGTTCGAACTCCTACGAGCAGTACTTC
CASLGSNSYEQYF
>-|-|TRBJ1-3|TRBV5-1
TGCGCCAGCAGCGCCGAGACAGGTTTTGGAAACACCATATATTTT
CASSAETGFGNTIYF
>-|TRBD1|TRBJ1-1|TRBV5-6
TGTGCCAGCAGAGCTACACCTCCCGGGACAGATTTTATAGCTTTCTTT
CASRATPPGTDFIAFF
>once|-|TRBJ2-1|TRBV27
TGTGCCAGCAGTCCCGGGACAAGCGCAAACAATGAGCAGTTCTTC
CASSPGTSANNEQFF
>-|-|TRBJ2-3|TRBV11-2
TGTGCCAGCAGCTTTTGGCAGGGAACAGATACGCAGTATTTT
CASSFWQGTDTQYF
>-|-|TRBJ2-2|TRBV5-1
TGCGCCAGCAGCATAGGACTGAACACCGGGGAGCTGTTTTTT
CASSIGLNTGELFF
>-|TRBD1|TRBJ2-7|TRBV27
TGTGCCAGCGGGACAGGGCACTACGAGCAGTACTTC
CASGTGHYEQYF
>-|TRBD1|TRBJ2-5|TRBV4-3
TGCGCCAGCAGCCAAGACGACAGGGAAGAGACCCAGTACTTC
CASSQDDREETQYF